This passage covers 27 T cell receptor beta chains from one sample sequenced in a study of T cell responses to AZD1222 COVID-19 vaccine. Produced via immunoSEQ multiplex PCR; TCRdb's table is partial and in-frame only. The data hold around 180,000 clones, with 75% to 90% observed a single time. The sequencing used peripheral blood, collected on day 0 of AZD1222 vaccination. The receptors stem from an adult in good health.

J is TRBJ1-2 and V is TRBV3-1 (or the pseudogene TRBV3-2), with D unresolved. The CDR3 totals 13 residues. V lost 4 bases, J lost 2 bases, and 8 bases lay in between. Germline V gene lookup returns CDR1 LGHDT and CDR2 YNNKEL (reference sequence). CDR3: CASSLADNYGYTF. CDR3 DNA: TGTGCCAGCAGCCTTGCGGACAACTATGGCTACACCTTC.

This chain links TRBV2 with TRBJ1-5; TRBD1 aligns across 7 bases. The CDR3 contains 16 residues. Germline loops: CDR1 SNHLY, CDR2 FYNNEI. The trim removed 5 bases at V and 0 bases at J, leaving 7 bases unmatched. In DNA, the CDR3 is TGTGCCAGCAGTCCTGGACAGGTTGATAGCAATCAGCCCCAGCATTTT. Translating gives CASSPGQVDSNQPQHF.

This chain links TRBV20-1 with TRBJ2-7, with D perhaps matching TRBD1 (5 bases). V was shortened by 6 bases and J by 3 bases, with 9 bases between the two germline ends. CDR1 is DFQATT and CDR2 is SNEGSKA in the germline V gene (reference sequence). This CDR3 has 11 amino acids. CDR3 DNA: TGCAGTGCCGGGCAGGGCTACGAGCAGTACTTC. The encoded protein is CSAGQGYEQYF.

This chain connects TRBV25-1 to TRBJ2-5; 8 bases are shared with TRBD2. Germline V gene sequence: CDR1 MGHDK, CDR2 SYGVNS. V shed 3 bases and J 2 bases; nucleotides not matched to a gene: 8. CDR3 length: 16 amino acids. The CDR3 coding sequence is TGTGCCAGCAGTGAGGGTTTTAGCGGGGTGCAAGAGACCCAGTACTTC. Its protein product is CASSEGFSGVQETQYF.

The chain combines TRBV6-5 with TRBJ1-2; D is unresolved. Trimming removed 0 bases from V and 8 bases from J, with 10 bases in between. This CDR3 contains 13 residues. The germline V gene has CDR1 MNHEY and CDR2 SVGAGI. CDR3 sequence (DNA): TGTGCCAGCAGTTACTCGGGTCTATACGGCTACACCTTC. As protein: CASSYSGLYGYTF.

This chain connects TRBV5-1 to TRBJ2-5; 7 bases are a match to TRBD2. The germline V gene encodes CDR1 SGHRS and CDR2 YFSETQ. With V trimmed by 1 base and J by 1 base, 7 bases remained unmatched. The CDR3 runs to 16 residues. The CDR3 DNA follows: TGCGCCAGCAGCTTGTTGTCGGGGGGTTCCCAAGAGACCCAGTACTTC. Residues: CASSLLSGGSQETQYF. The full variable domain, in which reference TRBV5-1 and TRBJ2-5 provide the parts outside the CDR3, is KAGVTQTPRYLIKTRGQQVTLSCSPISGHRSVSWYQQTPGQGLQFLFEYFSETQRNKGNFPGRFSGRQFSNSRSEMNVSTLELGDSALYLCASSLLSGGSQETQYFGPGTRLLVL.

The rearrangement joins TRBV4-1 to TRBJ2-5, with a possible D match to TRBD2 (5 bases). The CDR3 is 15 residues long. The V end was cut by 2 bases, the J end by 5 bases, with 15 bases between. Germline CDR1 reads MGHRA; CDR2 reads YSYEKL. CDR3 loop: CASSQLGLPPETQYF. The CDR3 DNA follows: TGCGCCAGCAGCCAACTTGGACTCCCGCCGGAGACCCAGTACTTC.

The rearrangement joins TRBV15 to TRBJ1-5; D is perhaps TRBD1 (5 bases). Trimming stripped 0 bases from V and 4 bases from J, with 10 bases between. This CDR3 is built from 15 residues. Germline V gene sequence: CDR1 LNHNV, CDR2 YYDKDF (reference sequence). CDR3 nucleotide sequence: TGTGCCACCAGCAGAGATCCCGGGGGGAATCAGCCCCAGCATTTT. This gives the protein CATSRDPGGNQPQHF.

This chain uses TRBV6-2 or TRBV6-3 with TRBJ2-1; 10 bases are a match to TRBD2. The germline V gene has CDR1 MNHEY and CDR2 SVGEGT. The CDR3 runs to 17 residues. Germline trimming cut 5 bases from V and 8 bases from J; bases unmatched to any gene: 15. CDR3 region: CASSDPHSGGALDEQFF. DNA for the CDR3: TGTGCCAGCAGTGACCCCCACAGCGGGGGGGCTTTGGATGAGCAGTTCTTC.

This clone was counted between two and nine times. This chain uses TRBV21-1 with TRBJ1-5. TRBV21-1 is a listed pseudogene. The CDR3 totals 18 residues. CDR3 protein: CASSSPGEVIRGNQPQHF. The CDR3 DNA is TGTGCCAGCAGCTCACCCGGCGAGGTCATTCGGGGCAATCAGCCCCAGCATTTT.

The V and J genes are TRBV5-4 and TRBJ2-1; the D gene is possibly TRBD2 (6 bases). The CDR3 has 15 residues. Trimming cost V 4 bases and J 2 bases, with 13 bases left between them. The V gene's germline CDR1 is SGHNT and CDR2 YYREEE (reference sequence). This CDR3 is CASSHRDSAYNEQFF. The CDR3 DNA is TGTGCCAGCAGCCATCGGGACTCAGCCTACAATGAGCAGTTCTTC.

The chain couples TRBV10-3 to TRBJ2-7, with TRBD1 identical over 7 bases. This CDR3 is 13 amino acids long. Trimming at V came to 7 bases and at J to 2 bases, leaving 5 bases not matched to a gene. In germline, CDR1 is ENHRY, CDR2 SYGVKD. CDR3 DNA: TGTGCCATCAAGGACAGGCCTACCTACGAGCAGTACTTC. Amino acids: CAIKDRPTYEQYF.

V usage is TRBV28 and J usage is TRBJ1-3; D not resolved. The germline V gene has CDR1 MDHEN and CDR2 SYDVKM. Trimming left V 2 bases short and J 1 base short, with 6 bases between. CDR3 length: 14 residues. The CDR3 protein is CASSLRQSGNTIYF. In nucleotides, the CDR3 is TGTGCCAGCAGTTTACGTCAGTCTGGAAACACCATATATTTT.

This clone has just a few counts. The chain employs TRBV28 and TRBJ1-1; D unclear. Trimming took off 8 bases at V and 7 bases at J, with 14 bases between the two ends. The germline V gene encodes CDR1 MDHEN and CDR2 SYDVKM. This CDR3 comprises 12 residues. Here the CDR3 reads CASRLRELEAFF. The CDR3, as DNA: TGTGCCAGCCGCCTACGGGAGCTTGAAGCTTTCTTT.

This clone occurred a few times. J is TRBJ1-2 and V is TRBV5-8, with D perhaps matching TRBD1 (5 bases). With 4 bases removed from V and 10 bases from J, the gap between germline ends came to 17 bases. CDR3 length: 13 amino acids. Per the germline V gene, CDR1 is SGHTS and CDR2 is YDEGEE. CDR3 in amino acids: CASSLTGTPSYTF. The CDR3 DNA reads TGTGCCAGCAGCCTCACCGGGACCCCTTCCTACACCTTC.

The gene calls are TRBV19 and TRBJ1-4; D is unresolved. The CDR3 has 15 amino acids. Germline lookup yields CDR1 LNHDA and CDR2 SQIVND (reference sequence). This CDR3 reads CATRRWIGTNEKLFF. In DNA form, the CDR3 reads TGTGCTACAAGGAGGTGGATAGGCACTAATGAAAAACTGTTTTTT.

The chain recombines TRBV2 with TRBJ2-3; no reliable D call. V gave up 6 bases and J gave up 4 bases, with 14 bases separating them. The CDR3 runs 14 residues. CDR1 and CDR2 from the germline V gene are SNHLY and FYNNEI. CDR3: CASRVTPRADTQYF. The CDR3 bases are TGTGCCAGCAGGGTTACCCCCCGGGCAGATACGCAGTATTTT.

The chain is built from TRBV19 and TRBJ1-6, with a weak D call TRBD1 (6 bases). Germline V gives CDR1 LNHDA, CDR2 SQIVND (reference sequence). This CDR3 is built from 15 residues. With 4 bases removed from V and 8 bases from J, the gap between germline ends came to 15 bases. The CDR3 is CASSTGRGLDSPLHF. DNA of the CDR3: TGTGCCAGTAGTACGGGCAGGGGTTTGGATTCACCCCTCCACTTT.

This clone was detected only once. Other DNA sequences within the sample encode an identical CDR3. The chain joins TRBV6-5 to TRBJ1-2; no definite D call. This CDR3 contains 11 residues. The V and J ends lost 5 bases and 4 bases respectively, with 5 bases between them. CDR1 and CDR2 (germline): MNHEY, SVGAGI. This CDR3 reads CASSRGYGYTF. CDR3 DNA: TGTGCCAGCAGTCGGGGCTATGGCTACACCTTC.

The chain employs TRBV9 and TRBJ1-1; no reliable D call. The length of the CDR3 is 14 residues. Germline CDR1 reads SGDLS; CDR2 reads YYNGEE. The V end was cut by 6 bases, the J end by 3 bases, with 15 bases between. This CDR3 reads CASTVYPGDTEAFF. CDR3 coding DNA: TGTGCCAGCACCGTTTATCCCGGGGACACTGAAGCTTTCTTT.

The genes are TRBV28 and TRBJ2-2; D gene uncertain. The CDR3 has 12 amino acids. The V and J ends lost 7 bases and 3 bases respectively, with 6 bases between them. Germline V lookup: CDR1 MDHEN, CDR2 SYDVKM. The CDR3 DNA is TGTGCCAGCATCTCATACACCGGGGAGCTGTTTTTT. Encoded protein: CASISYTGELFF.

The chain combines TRBV28 with TRBJ1-2; 8 positions match TRBD1. The length of the CDR3 is 12 residues. Germline trimming cut 5 bases from V and 6 bases from J; bases unmatched to any gene: 2. The germline V gene has CDR1 MDHEN and CDR2 SYDVKM. The DNA for the CDR3 is TGTGCCAGCAGTCAGACAGGGGATGGCTACACCTTC. Translation: CASSQTGDGYTF.

The chain joins TRBV5-1 to TRBJ2-3; D gene ambiguous. CDR3 length: 13 residues. Trimming stripped 0 bases from V and 1 base from J, with 3 bases between. Germline V gene data show CDR1 as SGHRS and CDR2 as YFSETQ. As DNA, the CDR3 is TGCGCCAGCAGCTTGGGGGGCACAGATACGCAGTATTTT. This codes for CASSLGGTDTQYF.

This clone has only a few counts. The genes are TRBV19 and TRBJ2-3; 9 bases line up with TRBD2. The V gene end was trimmed by 6 bases and the J gene end by 7 bases; junction bases not matched to a gene: 11. Germline V gene data show CDR1 as LNHDA and CDR2 as SQIVND (reference sequence). This CDR3 has 15 residues. CDR3 nucleotides: TGTGCCAGTAGCTCGAGTTTAGCGGGAGCTTATACGCAGTATTTT. Protein product: CASSSSLAGAYTQYF.

V and J are TRBV7-2 and TRBJ2-2; 14 nucleotides agree with TRBD2. This CDR3 has 16 residues. V was pared by 4 bases and J by 4 bases, with 2 bases of the junction left unmatched. Germline CDR1 SGHTA, CDR2 FQGNSA. CDR3 sequence (DNA): TGTGCCAGCAGCTCAGGACTAGCGGGGGGCACCGGGGAGCTGTTTTTT. Its translation: CASSSGLAGGTGELFF.

The rearrangement links TRBV4-3 to TRBJ2-2; TRBD2 might be the D (6 bases). In germline, CDR1 is LGHNA, CDR2 YSLEER. Trimming cost V 0 bases and J 1 base, with 9 bases left between them. The CDR3 is made up of 16 amino acids. This chain's CDR3 is CASSQEEGVNTGELFF. CDR3 DNA sequence: TGCGCCAGCAGCCAAGAGGAGGGCGTGAACACCGGGGAGCTGTTTTTT.

The chain uses TRBV6-4 and TRBJ1-6; D is unresolved. Germline CDR1 and CDR2: MRHNA and SNTAGT. V gave up 3 bases and J gave up 8 bases, with 11 bases separating them. The CDR3 totals 14 residues. In nucleotides, the CDR3 is TGTGCCAGCAGTGAAGAGGACCGTTATTCACCCCTCCACTTT. Its translation: CASSEEDRYSPLHF.